Below, 2 T cell receptor beta chains from the same sample are listed, as sequenced in a study of T-cell reconstitution after alpha-beta-depleted transplantation in children. Unique molecular identifiers were used to barcode this TCRbeta library. Via MiXCR, TCRdb re-called the PCR reads, giving one row per CDR3 protein. Among 300,000 to 400,000 distinct CDR3 sequences listed, roughly 25% were seen once. Sequenced here: PBMCs, mostly from graft donor cells, sampled 180 days after TCRalphabeta/CD19-depleted stem cell transplant. The receptors derive from a male patient younger than 18 who had a stem cell transplant for acute lymphoblastic leukemia, so the T cells may come from the graft donor.

This clonotype was recorded a few times. The V and J genes are TRBV28 and TRBJ1-2; D might be TRBD1 (6 bases). This CDR3 contains 13 residues. The germline CDR1 and CDR2 sequences are MDHEN and SYDVKM. Trimming pared 4 bases from V and 5 bases from J, leaving 11 bases between. The CDR3 is CASSSQGLYGYTF. As DNA, the CDR3 is TGTGCCAGCAGTTCCCAGGGGCTTTATGGCTACACCTTC.

Turning to this clonotype: One end of the junction is discordant with germline, which a read error may explain. The genes are TRBV12-3 or TRBV12-4 and TRBJ1-2, with D maybe TRBD1 (5 bases). The CDR3 length is 15 residues. CDR3 in DNA: TGTGCCAGCAGCATTTACGGGGGAACAAACTATGGCTACCCCTTC. It is translated as CASSIYGGTNYGYPF.